This T cell receptor (beta chain) was sequenced during a study of chronic HIV infection and antiretroviral therapy. Using its own MiXCR run on the 5' RACE reads, TCRdb lists one record per CDR3 protein. The sample consists of 39,000 or so distinct CDR3 sequences, 7.5% to 9% of them appearing once. Trimming pared 6 bases from V and 1 base from J, leaving 15 bases between. The CDR3 consists of 15 residues. Per germline, CDR1 MDHEN and CDR2 SYDVKM. This TCR came from an adult who had HIV and had not received antiretroviral therapy, or was an uninfected healthy control (not recorded which). Source material: peripheral blood. The chain has TRBV28 and TRBJ1-1, with a tentative D call TRBD1 (5 bases). In nucleotides, the CDR3 is TGTGCCAGCAGATACATGGGGGACCAGAACACTGAAGCTTTCTTT. Encoded protein: CASRYMGDQNTEAFF.